The 4 T cell receptor beta chains in this list originate from one sample, sequenced in a study of blood T cell repertoires in COVID-19. Clones were sequenced by immunoSEQ multiplex PCR, and TCRdb holds only the in-frame ones, with some missing. The data hold approximately 330,000 clones, with approximately 88% observed a single time. The sequenced sample consisted of peripheral blood. The source is a man aged 25 to 40 with COVID-19, enrolled during active disease.

The V and J genes are TRBV2 and TRBJ2-1; D is ambiguous. The CDR3 is 15 residues long. The V gene lost 1 base and the J gene lost 3 bases, with 10 bases spanning the gap. Per germline, CDR1 SNHLY and CDR2 FYNNEI. The CDR3 DNA reads TGTGCCAGCAGTGAAGGGGCAAACATCTACAATGAGCAGTTCTTC. This encodes CASSEGANIYNEQFF.

This chain joins TRBV11-1 and TRBJ1-2; D uncertain. Deletions cut 10 bases from V and 8 bases from J, with 8 bases between. Germline loops: CDR1 SGHAT, CDR2 FQDESV (reference sequence). CDR3 length equals 9 residues. CDR3 in DNA: TGTGCCACCGAGCCGGGCTACACCTTC. It yields the protein CATEPGYTF.

The chain couples TRBV2 to TRBJ2-2; 9 bases are shared with TRBD2. The CDR3 has 16 residues. The V segment lost 6 bases and the J segment 1 base; nucleotides outside the gene matches: 6. CDR1 and CDR2 from the germline V gene are SNHLY and FYNNEI. CDR3 protein: CASSPQLAGNTGELFF. CDR3 bases: TGTGCCAGCAGCCCACAACTAGCGGGGAACACCGGGGAGCTGTTTTTT.

The V call is TRBV6-1, the J call TRBJ1-2; D remains unclear. The ends were cut back, 3 bases at V and 8 bases at J, with 13 bases in the middle. The germline CDR1 and CDR2 sequences are MNHNS and SASEGT. The CDR3 is 13 residues long. The CDR3 bases are TGTGCCAGCAGTGAGGTACACCCCAACGGCTACACCTTC. Protein: CASSEVHPNGYTF.